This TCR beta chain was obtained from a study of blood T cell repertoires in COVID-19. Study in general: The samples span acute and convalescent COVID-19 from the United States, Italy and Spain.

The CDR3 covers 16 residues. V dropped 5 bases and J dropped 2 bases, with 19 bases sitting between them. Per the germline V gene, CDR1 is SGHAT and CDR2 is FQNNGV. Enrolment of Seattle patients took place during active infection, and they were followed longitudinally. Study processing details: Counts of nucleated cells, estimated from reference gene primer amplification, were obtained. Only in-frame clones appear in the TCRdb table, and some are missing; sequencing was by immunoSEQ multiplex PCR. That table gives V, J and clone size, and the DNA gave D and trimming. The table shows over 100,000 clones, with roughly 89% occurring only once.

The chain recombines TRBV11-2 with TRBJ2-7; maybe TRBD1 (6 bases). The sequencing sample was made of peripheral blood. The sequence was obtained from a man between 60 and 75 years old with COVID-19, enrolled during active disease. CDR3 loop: CASSPRGTSSAYEQYF. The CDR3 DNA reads TGTGCCAGCAGCCCCAGGGGTACCAGCTCAGCCTACGAGCAGTACTTC.